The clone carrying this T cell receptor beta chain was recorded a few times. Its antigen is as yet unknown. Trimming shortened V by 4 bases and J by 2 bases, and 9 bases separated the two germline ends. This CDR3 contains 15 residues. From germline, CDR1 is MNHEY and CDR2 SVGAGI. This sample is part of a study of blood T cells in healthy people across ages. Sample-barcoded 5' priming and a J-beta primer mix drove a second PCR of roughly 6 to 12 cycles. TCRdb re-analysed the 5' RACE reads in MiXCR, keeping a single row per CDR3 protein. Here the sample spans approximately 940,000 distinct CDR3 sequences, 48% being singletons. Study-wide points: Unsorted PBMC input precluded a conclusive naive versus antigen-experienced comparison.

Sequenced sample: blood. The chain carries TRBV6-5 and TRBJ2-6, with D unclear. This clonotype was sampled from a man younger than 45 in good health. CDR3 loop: CASSSAVTGANVLTF. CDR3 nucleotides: TGTGCCAGCAGTTCGGCAGTAACTGGGGCCAACGTCCTGACTTTC.